The rows below give T cell receptor beta chains drawn from one sample of a study of T cell repertoires in cytomegalovirus infection. TCRdb re-called the reads through MiXCR, storing one row per CDR3 protein. The repertoire holds 680,000 or so distinct CDR3 sequences, 35% seen once, with 2.8% in the top ten. The source material was PBMCs. The receptors here all came from a human donor in good health (CMV status not recorded). Some clones in this sample may be carry-over from other donors' samples. Both conserved end residues are part of each CDR3. A D gene is named only where the DNA matches it firmly. Clone size is given for some rows only: seen once, a few or many times, or a class if the clone is expanded.

D gene: .
V gene: TRBV6-1
clone size: few
J gene: TRBJ1-5
CDR3 DNA: TGTGCCAGCAAAAATCAGCCCCAGCATTTT
CDR3 protein: CASKNQPQHF

D gene: .
V gene: TRBV7-9
clone size: few
J gene: TRBJ2-7
CDR3 DNA: TGTGCCAGCAGCCCAGGGGAGAACGAGCAGTACTTC
CDR3 protein: CASSPGENEQYF

D gene: .
V gene: TRBV11-2
clone size: .
J gene: TRBJ2-1
CDR3 DNA: TGTGCCAGCAGCTTCCAGGGTTATGAGCAGTTCTTC
CDR3 protein: CASSFQGYEQFF

D gene: .
V gene: TRBV28
clone size: .
J gene: TRBJ1-2
CDR3 DNA: TGTGCCAGCAGTTCATACCGGTATGGCTACAACTTC
CDR3 protein: CASSSYRYGYNF

D gene: .
V gene: TRBV7-2
clone size: once
J gene: TRBJ2-3
CDR3 DNA: TGTGCCAGCAGCTTTGTCGGGACGCCGAAAGGAGATACGCAGTATTTT
CDR3 protein: CASSFVGTPKGDTQYF

D gene: TRBD1
V gene: TRBV28
clone size: many
J gene: TRBJ2-5
CDR3 DNA: TGTGCCAGCAGTCAATATGGACAGGGTCTACTAGAGACCCAGTACTTC
CDR3 protein: CASSQYGQGLLETQYF

D gene: TRBD1
V gene: TRBV10-3
clone size: .
J gene: TRBJ2-2
CDR3 DNA: TGTGCCACCGGGCGCGACAGGGGCCTAGGCACCGGGGAGCTGTTTTTT
CDR3 protein: CATGRDRGLGTGELFF

D gene: .
V gene: TRBV7-6
clone size: many
J gene: TRBJ1-2
CDR3 DNA: TGTGCCAGCAGCTTAGGGCCAGCTAATAACTATGGCTACACCTTC
CDR3 protein: CASSLGPANNYGYTF

D gene: .
V gene: TRBV28
clone size: .
J gene: TRBJ1-5
CDR3 DNA: TGTGCCAGCATTTCCGGGTTCCGCAATCAGCCCCAGCATTTT
CDR3 protein: CASISGFRNQPQHF

D gene: .
V gene: TRBV6-2/TRBV6-3
clone size: few
J gene: TRBJ2-7
CDR3 DNA: TGTGCCAGCAGACTGGGACGTACCATCTCCGAGCAGTACTTC
CDR3 protein: CASRLGRTISEQYF

D gene: .
V gene: TRBV6-5
clone size: .
J gene: TRBJ2-1
CDR3 DNA: TGTGCCAGCAGGGCCTATGGGCGCAATGAGCATTTCTTC
CDR3 protein: CASRAYGRNEHFF

D gene: .
V gene: TRBV19
clone size: .
J gene: TRBJ1-4
CDR3 DNA: TGTGCCAGTAGCCCTAACACGGTTTACCCAATACTGTTTTTT
CDR3 protein: CASSPNTVYPILFF

D gene: TRBD2
V gene: TRBV12-3/TRBV12-4
clone size: many
J gene: TRBJ2-7
CDR3 DNA: TGTGCCAGCAGTTTCGGACTAGTAATGGGCGAGCAGTACTTC
CDR3 protein: CASSFGLVMGEQYF

D gene: TRBD1
V gene: TRBV7-8
clone size: few
J gene: TRBJ1-2
CDR3 DNA: TGTGCCAGCAGCTTAGCGGACAGGGGGCGAGGCTACACCTTC
CDR3 protein: CASSLADRGRGYTF

D gene: TRBD2
V gene: TRBV27
clone size: few
J gene: TRBJ2-7
CDR3 DNA: TGTGCCAGCGCGACATACGGGAGGTTTAACGAGCAGTACTTC
CDR3 protein: CASATYGRFNEQYF

D gene: TRBD1
V gene: TRBV5-1
clone size: .
J gene: TRBJ2-3
CDR3 DNA: TGCGCCAGCAGCTTGGTCCCGGCAGGGGGTGGCACAGATACGCAGTATTTT
CDR3 protein: CASSLVPAGGGTDTQYF

D gene: TRBD2
V gene: TRBV30
clone size: few
J gene: TRBJ2-3
CDR3 DNA: TGTGCCTGGACTAGCGGGGTCACAGATACGCAGTATTTT
CDR3 protein: CAWTSGVTDTQYF

D gene: .
V gene: TRBV6-5
clone size: few
J gene: TRBJ2-1
CDR3 DNA: TGTGCCAGCAGCCCAGGGGCCCGGAGACCGCCGTACAATGAGCAGTTCTTC
CDR3 protein: CASSPGARRPPYNEQFF

D gene: .
V gene: TRBV24-1
clone size: .
J gene: TRBJ1-5
CDR3 DNA: TGTGCCACCGGCCCCCTGGGGCCCCAGCATTTT
CDR3 protein: CATGPLGPQHF

D gene: TRBD1
V gene: TRBV5-1
clone size: few
J gene: TRBJ2-1
CDR3 DNA: TGCGCCAGCAGCTTCTTGACAGGGGTAGGACTCTACAATGAGCAGTTCTTC
CDR3 protein: CASSFLTGVGLYNEQFF

D gene: .
V gene: TRBV5-4
clone size: few
J gene: TRBJ1-4
CDR3 DNA: TGTGCCAGCAGCCGGGGGGGAAGGGGTGAAAAACTGTTTTTT
CDR3 protein: CASSRGGRGEKLFF

D gene: .
V gene: TRBV28
clone size: .
J gene: TRBJ1-2
CDR3 DNA: TGTGCCAGCAGTTTATTAATCCCCGCAGGGAATGGCTACACCTTC
CDR3 protein: CASSLLIPAGNGYTF